Reported below is one TCR beta chain. The genes and germline here are from mouse. The CDR3 end falls 1 residue outside the read, so it is completed with the germline J gene. Only in-frame clones appear in the TCRdb table, and some are missing; sequencing was by immunoSEQ multiplex PCR. The sample records some 19,000 clones, roughly three quarters being singletons. V was shortened by 1 base and J by 0 bases, with 7 bases between the two germline ends. From germline, CDR1 is NNHNN and CDR2 SYGAGS (reference sequence). The CDR3 runs 14 residues. The sample originates from a study of tissue T cells after allogeneic stem cell transplantation.

V usage is TRBV13-2 and J usage is TRBJ1-2, with a possible D match to TRBD1 (5 bases). The sequence came from a female BALB/c mouse in good health. Strain MHC haplotype: H2-d. Material for sequencing was blood. CDR3 bases read: TGTGCCAGCGGTGATCCCAGGGCAAACTCCGACTACACC. This translates into CASGDPRANSDYT. The CDR3 reads in full as CASGDPRANSDYTF.